Below, 26 T cell receptor beta chains from the same sample are listed, as sequenced in a study of T cell responses to AZD1222 COVID-19 vaccine. Sequenced by immunoSEQ multiplex PCR; TCRdb stores in-frame clones only, minus some. The sample contains about 72,000 clones, 80% to 90% of which appear only once. The sample here was peripheral blood, taken on day 0 of AZD1222 vaccination. All receptors derive from an adult in good health.

V usage is TRBV9 and J usage is TRBJ2-7, with D possibly matching TRBD2 (6 bases). Per germline, CDR1 SGDLS and CDR2 YYNGEE. CDR3 length: 13 amino acids. V lost 3 bases and J lost 2, with 9 bases in between. The CDR3 bases are TGTGCCAGCAGCGGCGGGGTACCCTACGAGCAGTACTTC. This sequence encodes CASSGGVPYEQYF. Looking up the rest from reference TRBV9 and TRBJ2-7 gives the full variable domain: DSGVTQTPKHLITATGQRVTLRCSPRSGDLSVYWYQQSLDQGLQFLIQYYNGEERAKGNILERFSAQQFPDLHSELNLSSLELGDSALYFCASSGGVPYEQYFGPGTRLTVT.

This chain links TRBV24-1 with TRBJ2-1, with a tentative D call TRBD1 (6 bases). The germline V gene has CDR1 KGHDR and CDR2 SFDVKD. The CDR3 has 15 amino acids. Trimming removed 2 bases from V and 6 bases from J, with 13 bases in between. CDR3 sequence reads: CATSDSRTASNEQFF. CDR3 sequence (DNA): TGTGCCACCAGTGATTCCAGGACAGCGAGCAATGAGCAGTTCTTC.

The chain combines TRBV24-1 with TRBJ1-2, with a possible D match to TRBD1 (5 bases). CDR1 is KGHDR, CDR2 SFDVKD, per germline. Trimming took off 3 bases at V and 8 bases at J, with 12 bases between the two ends. The CDR3 is made up of 13 amino acids. The CDR3 sequence: CATSDRQGRGYTF. Here the CDR3 DNA reads TGTGCCACCAGTGATCGGCAGGGTCGAGGCTACACCTTC.

The V and J genes are TRBV11-2 and TRBJ2-2; maybe TRBD1 (6 bases). Trimming pared 2 bases from V and 4 bases from J, leaving 8 bases between. CDR3 size: 14 residues. Germline V CDR1 and CDR2: SGHAT, FQNNGV. The chain's CDR3 is CASSLTGFTGELFF. The CDR3, as DNA: TGTGCCAGCAGCTTAACAGGGTTCACCGGGGAGCTGTTTTTT. Full variable domain (outside the CDR3, taken from reference TRBV11-2 and TRBJ2-2): EAGVAQSPRYKIIEKRQSVAFWCNPISGHATLYWYQQILGQGPKLLIQFQNNGVVDDSQLPKDRFSAERLKGVDSTLKIQPAKLEDSAVYLCASSLTGFTGELFFGEGSRLTVL.

This clone has only a few counts. V and J are TRBV5-1 and TRBJ2-2; 7 bases map to TRBD1. Germline V gene data show CDR1 as SGHRS and CDR2 as YFSETQ. The ends lost 0 bases at V and 4 bases at J; junction bases unmatched: 9. This CDR3 region has 17 residues. CDR3 nucleotides: TGCGCCAGCAGCTTGGAACAGGGGCTGAGGGGCACCGGGGAGCTGTTTTTT. This encodes CASSLEQGLRGTGELFF.

The chain combines TRBV28 with TRBJ1-2; D is ambiguous. The CDR3 extends over 14 amino acids. Germline V gene data show CDR1 as MDHEN and CDR2 as SYDVKM. Trimming took off 2 bases at V and 6 bases at J, with 13 bases between the two ends. The CDR3 loop reads CASSLPRAWDGYTF. The CDR3 DNA follows: TGTGCCAGCAGTTTACCCCGGGCCTGGGATGGCTACACCTTC.

This chain joins TRBV6-9 and TRBJ1-4, with TRBD1 as a possible D gene (5 bases). This CDR3 region has 15 residues. Per the germline V gene, CDR1 is MNHGY and CDR2 is SVAAGI. Trimming removed 1 base from V and 7 bases from J, with 13 bases in between. The CDR3 sequence is CASSYYQGFGEKLFF. The CDR3 nucleotides are TGTGCCAGCAGTTATTACCAGGGTTTCGGTGAAAAACTGTTTTTT.

The genes are TRBV5-1 and TRBJ1-2; no clear D gene. This CDR3 contains 15 residues. Germline values: CDR1 SGHRS, CDR2 YFSETQ. Trimming pared 0 bases from V and 0 bases from J, leaving 9 bases between. CDR3 DNA: TGCGCCAGCAGCTTGGGGCACACAGCTAACTATGGCTACACCTTC. This translates into CASSLGHTANYGYTF.

The V call is TRBV9, the J call TRBJ1-1, with 9 bases lining up with TRBD1. Per germline, CDR1 SGDLS and CDR2 YYNGEE. Unmatched junction bases numbered 11, after V lost 3 bases and J lost 5 bases. The CDR3 totals 16 residues. The CDR3: CASSASRDRVRTEAFF. DNA of the CDR3: TGTGCCAGCAGCGCGTCCCGGGACAGGGTCAGAACTGAAGCTTTCTTT.

The chain combines TRBV20-1 with TRBJ1-4; unclear D gene. This CDR3 is built from 15 residues. Germline values: CDR1 DFQATT, CDR2 SNEGSKA (reference sequence). V lost 5 bases, J lost 5 bases, and 18 bases lay in between. CDR3 region: CSAGASEGSNEKLFF. Here the CDR3 DNA reads TGCAGTGCTGGTGCCTCGGAGGGCTCGAATGAAAAACTGTTTTTT.

The genes are TRBV12-3 or TRBV12-4 and TRBJ1-1; 8 bases are shared with TRBD1. V gave up 6 bases and J gave up 7 bases; unmatched junction bases: 7. The CDR3 extends over 13 amino acids. CDR3 in amino acids: CASSSSGGREAFF. The DNA of the CDR3 is TGTGCCAGCAGCTCGTCAGGGGGCCGTGAAGCTTTCTTT.

This clone came up a few times. This rearrangement joins TRBV28 to TRBJ1-6; no reliable D call. The CDR3 runs to 14 residues. CDR1 and CDR2 from the germline V gene are MDHEN and SYDVKM. V was trimmed by 8 bases and J by 3 bases, leaving 11 bases between them. The CDR3 DNA is TGTGCCAGCTCTATACAGTACTATAATTCACCCCTCCACTTT. Amino acid sequence: CASSIQYYNSPLHF.

The rearrangement uses TRBV2 and TRBJ1-1, with 7 bases aligning to TRBD1. J lost 1 base, V lost 7 bases, and 6 bases had no gene match. The germline CDR1 and CDR2 sequences are SNHLY and FYNNEI. The CDR3 contains 14 residues. CDR3 nucleotides: TGTGCCAGCAAGAGGGACAGCTCGAACACTGAAGCTTTCTTT. This translates into CASKRDSSNTEAFF. The entire variable domain, with the rest obtained from reference TRBV2 and TRBJ1-1, is as follows: EPEVTQTPSHQVTQMGQEVILRCVPISNHLYFYWYRQILGQKVEFLVSFYNNEISEKSEIFDDQFSVERPDGSNFTLKIRSTKLEDSAMYFCASKRDSSNTEAFFGQGTRLTVV.

The J gene is TRBJ1-1, the V gene TRBV19; D may be TRBD1 (5 bases). V was pared by 7 bases and J by 5 bases, with 20 bases between. The CDR3 contains 15 residues. CDR1 and CDR2 from the germline V gene are LNHDA and SQIVND (reference sequence). The CDR3 DNA reads TGTGCCAGTAAAGCGTTGGGGGTAGCGGGGACTGAAGCTTTCTTT. It codes for CASKALGVAGTEAFF.

The chain uses TRBV30 and TRBJ2-7; D may be TRBD1 (5 bases). V was pared by 4 bases and J by 6 bases, with 16 bases between. Germline V lookup: CDR1 GTSNPN, CDR2 SVGIG (reference sequence). The CDR3 spans 13 residues. Here the CDR3 DNA reads TGTGCCTGGACAAGAGACTCAGGGCGCGAGCAGTACTTC. Amino acid sequence: CAWTRDSGREQYF.

The chain has TRBV5-1 and TRBJ1-5; maybe TRBD1 (5 bases). The CDR3 has 15 amino acids. Trimming took 2 bases from V and 6 from J, leaving 15 bases between them. Germline CDR1 and CDR2: SGHRS and YFSETQ. The DNA for the CDR3 is TGCGCCAGCAGCTTACTCGGCCAGGGAAGTCAGCCCCAGCATTTT. Its protein is CASSLLGQGSQPQHF.

The chain joins TRBV20-1 to TRBJ2-7; D uncertain. The CDR3 loop spans 11 amino acids. Trimming took off 0 bases at V and 7 bases at J, with 7 bases between the two ends. Per germline, CDR1 DFQATT and CDR2 SNEGSKA (reference sequence). CDR3 sequence (DNA): TGCAGTGCTAGAGATCACAATGAGCAGTACTTC. Translation gives CSARDHNEQYF.

The chain links TRBV9 to TRBJ1-2, with unresolved D. The CDR3 totals 11 residues. Germline V gene sequence: CDR1 SGDLS, CDR2 YYNGEE. V was shortened by 4 bases and J by 6 bases, with 7 bases between the two germline ends. CDR3 region: CASSPGNGYTF. CDR3 DNA sequence: TGTGCCAGCAGCCCGGGAAATGGCTACACCTTC.

The chain joins TRBV6-7 to TRBJ1-2; D ambiguous. TRBV6-7 has ORF status, its function being uncertain. V lost 5 bases and J 2 bases, leaving 18 bases between the germline ends. This CDR3 contains 16 residues. CDR3 sequence reads: CASSPPQREVNYGYTF. The DNA for the CDR3 is TGTGCCAGCAGTCCCCCGCAGCGAGAGGTAAACTATGGCTACACCTTC.

This clone was counted only a few times. The V gene is TRBV19, the J gene TRBJ2-7; TRBD1 is a possible D gene (5 bases). V lost 4 bases to trimming and J lost 6 bases, with 10 bases between them. CDR1 LNHDA and CDR2 SQIVND come from the germline V gene (reference sequence). The CDR3 is 12 amino acids. CDR3 region: CASSKNRFEQYF. Here the CDR3 DNA reads TGTGCCAGTAGTAAAAACAGGTTCGAGCAGTACTTC. Full variable domain (missing parts from reference TRBV19 and TRBJ2-7): DGGITQSPKYLFRKEGQNVTLSCEQNLNHDAMYWYRQDPGQGLRLIYYSQIVNDFQKGDIAEGYSVSREKKESFPLTVTSAQKNPTAFYLCASSKNRFEQYFGPGTRLTVT.

This rearrangement joins TRBV11-3 to TRBJ2-1, with D maybe TRBD2 (7 bases). Trimming cost V 3 bases and J 13 bases, with 16 bases left between them. Germline CDR1 and CDR2: SGHNT and YENEEA. CDR3 length: 13 amino acids. The CDR3: CASSFRGALPQFF. CDR3 sequence (DNA): TGTGCCAGCAGCTTCCGGGGGGCCTTACCCCAGTTCTTC. The full variable domain, with the rest looked up from reference TRBV11-3 and TRBJ2-1, is EAGVVQSPRYKIIEKKQPVAFWCNPISGHNTLYWYLQNLGQGPELLIRYENEEAVDDSQLPKDRFSAERLKGVDSTLKIQPAELGDSAVYLCASSFRGALPQFFGPGTRLTVL.

This clone was counted only a few times. The J gene is TRBJ2-7, the V gene TRBV7-2; the D gene is possibly TRBD2 (6 bases). V gave up 4 bases and J gave up 4 bases, with 14 bases separating them. This CDR3 has 14 residues. Germline CDR1 is SGHTA and CDR2 is FQGNSA. The CDR3 DNA is TGTGCCAGCAGCTCCCTGGCGGGGCCTTACGAGCAGTACTTC. As protein: CASSSLAGPYEQYF.

The V gene is TRBV4-2, the J gene TRBJ2-5; 10 bases are a match to TRBD2. Germline CDR1 reads LGHNA; CDR2 reads YNFKEQ. There are 16 residues in the CDR3. Trimming cost V 0 bases and J 5 bases; bases outside gene matches: 6. The CDR3 nucleotides read TGTGCCAGCAGCCAAGATCCAGCGGGGGGGCCGGAGACCCAGTACTTC. Protein: CASSQDPAGGPETQYF.

The chain combines TRBV10-3 with TRBJ1-2; D is unclear. V gave up 2 bases and J gave up 3 bases, with 13 bases separating them. The CDR3 is made up of 15 amino acids. The germline gives CDR1 ENHRY, CDR2 SYGVKD. CDR3 DNA: TGTGCCATCAGTGAGGGTGCGTCTAGGGACTATGGCTACACCTTC. Protein sequence: CAISEGASRDYGYTF.

The chain has TRBV6-1 and TRBJ1-6; D is undetermined. Germline CDR1 and CDR2: MNHNS and SASEGT. The CDR3 is 11 residues long. The V and J ends lost 5 bases and 12 bases respectively, with 8 bases between them. The CDR3 coding sequence is TGTGCCAGCAGTCTTACTGGACCCCTCCACTTT. Its protein is CASSLTGPLHF.

This clone was observed once. The V gene is TRBV12-3 or TRBV12-4, the J gene TRBJ1-1, with 7 bases identical to TRBD1. This CDR3 is built from 13 residues. The ends lost 7 bases at V and 4 bases at J; junction bases unmatched: 6. This CDR3 is CASTHQGVTEAFF. CDR3 sequence (DNA): TGTGCCAGCACCCACCAGGGGGTCACTGAAGCTTTCTTT.